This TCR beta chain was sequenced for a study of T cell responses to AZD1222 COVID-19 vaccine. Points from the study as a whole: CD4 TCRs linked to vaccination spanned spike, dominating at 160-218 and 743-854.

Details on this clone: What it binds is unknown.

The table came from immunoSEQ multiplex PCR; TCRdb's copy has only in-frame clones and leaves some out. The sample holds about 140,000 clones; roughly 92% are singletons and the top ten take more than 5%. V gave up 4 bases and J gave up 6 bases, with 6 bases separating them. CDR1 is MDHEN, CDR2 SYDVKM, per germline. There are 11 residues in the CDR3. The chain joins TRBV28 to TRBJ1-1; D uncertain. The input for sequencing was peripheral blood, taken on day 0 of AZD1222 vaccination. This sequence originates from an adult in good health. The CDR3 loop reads CASSSYPEAFF. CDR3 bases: TGTGCCAGCAGTTCTTACCCTGAAGCTTTCTTT.